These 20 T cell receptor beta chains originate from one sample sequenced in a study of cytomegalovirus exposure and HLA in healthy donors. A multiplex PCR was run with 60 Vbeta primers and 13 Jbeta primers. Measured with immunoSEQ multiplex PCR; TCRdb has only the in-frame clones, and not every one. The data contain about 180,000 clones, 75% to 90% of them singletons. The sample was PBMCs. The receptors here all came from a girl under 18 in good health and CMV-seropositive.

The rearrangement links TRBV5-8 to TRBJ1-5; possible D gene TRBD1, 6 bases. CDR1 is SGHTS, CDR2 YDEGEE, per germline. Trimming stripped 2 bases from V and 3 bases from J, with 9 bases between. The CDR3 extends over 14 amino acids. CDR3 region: CASSFGGHNQPQHF. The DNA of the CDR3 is TGTGCCAGCAGCTTCGGGGGGCACAATCAGCCCCAGCATTTT.

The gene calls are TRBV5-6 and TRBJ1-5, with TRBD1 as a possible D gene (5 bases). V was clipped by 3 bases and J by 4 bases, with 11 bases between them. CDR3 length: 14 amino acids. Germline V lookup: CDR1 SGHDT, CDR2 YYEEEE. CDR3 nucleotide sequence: TGTGCCAGCAGCTCCTGGGGGGGGAATCAGCCCCAGCATTTT. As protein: CASSSWGGNQPQHF.

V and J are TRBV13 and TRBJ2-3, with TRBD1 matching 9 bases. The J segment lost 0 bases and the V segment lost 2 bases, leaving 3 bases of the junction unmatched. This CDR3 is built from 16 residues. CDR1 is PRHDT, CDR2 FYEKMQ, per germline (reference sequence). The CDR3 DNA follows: TGTGCCAGCAGCTTACTAGGACAGGGGAGCACAGATACGCAGTATTTT. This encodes CASSLLGQGSTDTQYF.

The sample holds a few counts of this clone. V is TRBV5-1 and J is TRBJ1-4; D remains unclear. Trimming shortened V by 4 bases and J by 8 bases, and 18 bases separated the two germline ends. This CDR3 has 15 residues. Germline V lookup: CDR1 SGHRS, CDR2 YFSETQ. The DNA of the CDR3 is TGCGCCAGCAGCGGTGGAGGAGGGAATAGGGAAAAACTGTTTTTT. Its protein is CASSGGGGNREKLFF. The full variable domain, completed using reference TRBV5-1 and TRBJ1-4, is KAGVTQTPRYLIKTRGQQVTLSCSPISGHRSVSWYQQTPGQGLQFLFEYFSETQRNKGNFPGRFSGRQFSNSRSEMNVSTLELGDSALYLCASSGGGGNREKLFFGSGTQLSVL.

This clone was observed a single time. This CDR3 reads CAWSLAYEQYF. In DNA, the CDR3 is TGTGCCTGGAGTCTTGCCTACGAGCAGTACTTC. The chain is built from TRBV30 and TRBJ2-7; no reliable D call. The CDR3 contains 11 residues. Trimming pared 2 bases from V and 2 bases from J, leaving 4 bases between. Germline-derived CDR1 and CDR2 are GTSNPN and SVGIG (reference sequence).

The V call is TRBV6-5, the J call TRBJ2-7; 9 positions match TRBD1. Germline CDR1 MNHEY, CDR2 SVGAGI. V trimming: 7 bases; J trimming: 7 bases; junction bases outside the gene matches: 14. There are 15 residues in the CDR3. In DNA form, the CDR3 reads TGTGCCAGCACCTCCCTGGGGACAGGGCGGTGGGAGCAGTACTTC. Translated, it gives CASTSLGTGRWEQYF.

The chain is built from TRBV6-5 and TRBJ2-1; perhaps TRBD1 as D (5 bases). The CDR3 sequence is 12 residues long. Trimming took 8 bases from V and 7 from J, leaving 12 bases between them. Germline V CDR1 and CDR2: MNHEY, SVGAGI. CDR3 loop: CASGQTVNEQFF. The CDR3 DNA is TGTGCCAGCGGGCAGACAGTAAATGAGCAGTTCTTC.

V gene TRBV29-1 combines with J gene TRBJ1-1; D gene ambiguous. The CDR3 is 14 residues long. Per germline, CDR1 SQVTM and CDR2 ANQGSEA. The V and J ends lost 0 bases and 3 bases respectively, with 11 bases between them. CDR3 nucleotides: TGCAGCGTTGAAGATCTTGCGGGAGACACTGAAGCTTTCTTT. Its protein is CSVEDLAGDTEAFF.

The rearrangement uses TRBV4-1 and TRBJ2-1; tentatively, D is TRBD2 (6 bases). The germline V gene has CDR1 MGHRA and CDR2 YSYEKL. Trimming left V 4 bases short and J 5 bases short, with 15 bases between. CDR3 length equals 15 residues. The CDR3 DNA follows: TGCGCCAGCAGCCCAGGGACTCTTCCTGACAATGAGCAGTTCTTC. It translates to CASSPGTLPDNEQFF.

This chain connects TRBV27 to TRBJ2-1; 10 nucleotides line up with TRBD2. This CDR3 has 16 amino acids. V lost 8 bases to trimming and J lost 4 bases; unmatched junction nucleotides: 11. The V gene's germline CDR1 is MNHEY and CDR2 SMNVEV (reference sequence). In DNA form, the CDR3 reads TGTGCCAGCGGAGCCGAGCGGGAGGGCCGGTACAATGAGCAGTTCTTC. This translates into CASGAEREGRYNEQFF.

The CDR3 sequence is CASSLHGGEEGEQYF. The CDR3 DNA sequence: TGTGCCAGCAGCCTTCACGGGGGGGAGGAGGGAGAGCAGTACTTC. The chain recombines TRBV13 with TRBJ2-7; 8 positions agree with TRBD2. The CDR3 totals 15 residues. V lost 5 bases and J lost 7; bases outside the gene matches: 13. Germline values: CDR1 PRHDT, CDR2 FYEKMQ (reference sequence).

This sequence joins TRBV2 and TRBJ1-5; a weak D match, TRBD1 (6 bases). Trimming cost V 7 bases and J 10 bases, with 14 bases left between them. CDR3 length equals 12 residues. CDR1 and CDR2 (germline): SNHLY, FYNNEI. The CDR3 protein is CASTDKGHPQHF. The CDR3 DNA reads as TGTGCCAGCACCGACAAGGGACATCCCCAGCATTTT. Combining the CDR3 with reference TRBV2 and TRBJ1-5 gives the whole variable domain EPEVTQTPSHQVTQMGQEVILRCVPISNHLYFYWYRQILGQKVEFLVSFYNNEISEKSEIFDDQFSVERPDGSNFTLKIRSTKLEDSAMYFCASTDKGHPQHFGDGTRLSIL.

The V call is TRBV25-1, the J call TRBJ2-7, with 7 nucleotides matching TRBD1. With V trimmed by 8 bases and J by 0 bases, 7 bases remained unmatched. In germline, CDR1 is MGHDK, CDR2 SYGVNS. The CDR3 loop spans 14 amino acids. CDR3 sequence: CASRGQASSYEQYF. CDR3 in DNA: TGTGCCAGCCGAGGACAGGCTAGCTCCTACGAGCAGTACTTC.

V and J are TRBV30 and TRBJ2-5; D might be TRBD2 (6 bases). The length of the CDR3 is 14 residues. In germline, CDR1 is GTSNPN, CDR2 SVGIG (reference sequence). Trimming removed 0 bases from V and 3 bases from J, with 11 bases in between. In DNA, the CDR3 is TGTGCCTGGAGTGTTAGGGTAGCGGAAGAGACCCAGTACTTC. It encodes CAWSVRVAEETQYF.

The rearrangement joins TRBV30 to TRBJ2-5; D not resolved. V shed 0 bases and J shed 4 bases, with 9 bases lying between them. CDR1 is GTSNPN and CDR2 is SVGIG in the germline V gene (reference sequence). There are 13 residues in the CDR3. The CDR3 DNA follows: TGTGCCTGGAGTGTGAACCAGCGAGAGACCCAGTACTTC. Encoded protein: CAWSVNQRETQYF.

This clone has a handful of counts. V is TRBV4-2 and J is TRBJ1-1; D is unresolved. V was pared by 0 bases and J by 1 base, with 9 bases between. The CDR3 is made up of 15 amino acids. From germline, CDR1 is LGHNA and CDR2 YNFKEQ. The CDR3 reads CASSQEWATNTEAFF. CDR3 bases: TGTGCCAGCAGCCAAGAGTGGGCTACGAACACTGAAGCTTTCTTT.

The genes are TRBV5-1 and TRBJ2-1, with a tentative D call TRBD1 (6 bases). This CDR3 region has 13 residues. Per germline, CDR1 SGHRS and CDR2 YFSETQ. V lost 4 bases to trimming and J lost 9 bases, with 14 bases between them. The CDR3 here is CASSPRGESEQFF. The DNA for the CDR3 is TGCGCCAGCAGCCCCAGGGGTGAGAGTGAGCAGTTCTTC.

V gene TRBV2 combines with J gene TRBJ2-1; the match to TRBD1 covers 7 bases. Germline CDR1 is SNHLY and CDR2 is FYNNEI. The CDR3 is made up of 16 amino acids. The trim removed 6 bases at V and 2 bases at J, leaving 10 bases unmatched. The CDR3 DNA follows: TGTGCCAGCAGCGGAGAACAGGGGTCCCCCTACAATGAGCAGTTCTTC. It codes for CASSGEQGSPYNEQFF.

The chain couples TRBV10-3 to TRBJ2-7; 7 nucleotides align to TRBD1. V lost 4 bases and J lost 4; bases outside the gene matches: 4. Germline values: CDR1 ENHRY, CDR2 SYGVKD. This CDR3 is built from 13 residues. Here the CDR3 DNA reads TGTGCCATCAGTGCTGACAGGGTTTACGAGCAGTACTTC. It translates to CAISADRVYEQYF.

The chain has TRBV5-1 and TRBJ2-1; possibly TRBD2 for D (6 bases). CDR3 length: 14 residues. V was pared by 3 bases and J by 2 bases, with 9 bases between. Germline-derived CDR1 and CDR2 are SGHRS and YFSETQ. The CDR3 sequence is CASSYSGAYNEQFF. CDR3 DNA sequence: TGCGCCAGCAGCTACTCGGGGGCCTACAATGAGCAGTTCTTC.